This T cell receptor beta chain was sequenced for a study of T cells expressing NK-cell markers. Whole-study context: According to the study, TCR beta repertoires originated from sorted CD3+CD56+NKG2C+, CD3+CD56+NKG2C- and CD3+CD56-NKG2C+ T cells.

Findings and limits, study-wide: CD8+ T cells in six donors included dominant NKG2C+ clonotypes at about 1.0-7.5%. The CD3+CD56-NKG2C+ fraction of several donors was likewise dominated by these clonotypes.

TCRdb re-called the 5' RACE reads and catalogs CDR3 proteins one per entry, DNA excluded. This sample contains 400,000 to 500,000 distinct CDR3 sequences. Germline-derived CDR1 and CDR2 are MGHRA and YSYEKL. CDR3 length: 16 amino acids. As regards this clonotype: What it binds is not known.

Sequenced input: blood T cells: a sorted CD56 or NKG2C T cell subset, CD4+ or CD8+ T cells, or bulk PBMC T cells (not recorded which). The chain has TRBV4-1 and TRBJ2-1; the D call of TRBD2 rests on TCRdb alone, since no DNA is present to check it. The receptor's source is a woman between 18 and 70 years old in good health. CDR3 residues: CASSQAGQTKGNEQFF.